The rows below give T cell receptor beta chains drawn from one sample of a study of cytomegalovirus exposure and HLA in healthy donors. The protocol was immunoSEQ multiplex PCR, while the TCRdb copy is restricted to in-frame clones and leaves out a portion. The data show about 200,000 clones, roughly 12% seen once. The sample was PBMCs. These receptors were obtained from a man aged 50 or older in good health and CMV-seropositive. CDR3s include the opening cysteine and the closing phenylalanine or tryptophan. The D gene is left open where the match is weak. Not every row has a clone size; where given, it reads once, few, many or a size class.

size,J,D,V,DNA,CDR3
few,TRBJ2-7,TRBD2,TRBV7-2,TGTGCCAGCAGCCCCAAGCGGGGAGGGCGTGTCGAGCAGTACTTC,CASSPKRGGRVEQYF
.,TRBJ1-2,.,TRBV5-4,TGTGCCAGCACCCATCGGCGGGTGAACTATGGCTACACCTTC,CASTHRRVNYGYTF
few,TRBJ1-5,TRBD1,TRBV2,TGTGCCAGCAAACCGGGACAGGGGGTCGAGTATGGTCAGCCCCAGCATTTT,CASKPGQGVEYGQPQHF
.,TRBJ1-4,.,TRBV5-1,TGCGCCAGCAGCCCCTTTATACGGGGATTCGGTGAAAAACTGTTTTTT,CASSPFIRGFGEKLFF
.,TRBJ2-7,.,TRBV21-1,TGTGCCAGCCTTTCACTAGCGTGGGAGCAGTACTTC,CASLSLAWEQYF
.,TRBJ1-5,.,TRBV5-6,TGTGCCAGCAGCCTGGGGGGGAGGATCAGCAATCAGCCCCAGCATTTT,CASSLGGRISNQPQHF
.,TRBJ1-1,.,TRBV6-5,TGTGCCAGCAGTGAAGTCAGGGTCGGTGAAGCTTTCTTT,CASSEVRVGEAFF
.,TRBJ1-6,TRBD1,TRBV4-1,TGCGCCAGCAGCCAGACAGGGGCTAATTCACCCCTCCACTTT,CASSQTGANSPLHF
few,TRBJ1-3,.,TRBV7-2,TGTGCCAGCAGCCTAAGGGCGGGGCGGACATATTTT,CASSLRAGRTYF
.,TRBJ1-4,.,TRBV18,TGTGCCAGCTCACAGGCGGGATCATATGAAAAACTGTTTTTT,CASSQAGSYEKLFF
few,TRBJ1-2,.,TRBV7-9,TGTGCCAGCAGCTTAGCGCAGGGTGACTATGGCTACACCTTC,CASSLAQGDYGYTF